The rows below give T cell receptor beta chains drawn from one sample of a study of PD-L1 blockade in urothelial cancer. Repertoires were generated with immunoSEQ multiplex PCR, while TCRdb's copy carries only in-frame clones and drops some. The data show around 53,000 clones, with around 85% seen just once and under 2.5% held by the top ten. Sequences were derived from PBMCs, sampled around atezolizumab (anti-PD-L1) treatment. The receptors were gathered from a man aged 45-65 years with urothelial cancer. Each CDR3 is given with its conserved first and last residue. D genes are given only for firm matches. Expanded clones get a size class; other rows say once, few or many, or leave the size out.

j_call	d_call	clone_size	v_call	cdr3_nt	cdr3_aa
TRBJ1-5	NA	NA	TRBV14	TGTGCCAGCAGCCAAGGGGCTCGGGATCCCAACCGGCCCCAGCATTTT	CASSQGARDPNRPQHF
TRBJ2-5	TRBD1	once	TRBV27	TGTGCCAGCAGCTCGACAGGGTCGAAAGGAGAGACCCAGTACTTC	CASSSTGSKGETQYF
TRBJ1-2	TRBD1	NA	TRBV5-1	TGCGCCAGCAATCCGGGGACAGGGCCTAACTATGGCTACACCTTC	CASNPGTGPNYGYTF
TRBJ2-2	TRBD1	medium-sized	TRBV18	TGTGCCAGCTCACCAAAGGACAGGGCCAACACCGGGGAGCTGTTTTTT	CASSPKDRANTGELFF
TRBJ1-1	NA	NA	TRBV2	TGTGCCAGCAGTGGGGAGAGCCGAGTGAACACTGAAGCTTTCTTT	CASSGESRVNTEAFF
TRBJ2-7	NA	NA	TRBV29-1	TGCAGCGTTAGTGAGATCAACTACGAGCAGTACTTC	CSVSEINYEQYF
TRBJ2-1	TRBD1	once	TRBV7-2	TGTGCCAGCAGCTTAGTGTCGGGACAGGGACCCTATGAGCAGTTCTTC	CASSLVSGQGPYEQFF
TRBJ2-7	NA	NA	TRBV28	TGTGCCAGCAGGACGGGATCCTACGAGCAGTACTTC	CASRTGSYEQYF
TRBJ2-7	TRBD2	NA	TRBV7-6	TGTGCCAGCAGCTTAGAACTAGCGGGAGCCTACGAGCAGTACTTC	CASSLELAGAYEQYF
TRBJ2-6	TRBD1	NA	TRBV6-1	TGTGCCAGCAGTGATCGAGACAGGGCTGGGGCCAACGTCCTGACTTTC	CASSDRDRAGANVLTF
TRBJ1-6	NA	NA	TRBV11-2	TGTGCCAGCAGCTTAAACGGGGGTGGAAATTCACCCCTCCACTTT	CASSLNGGGNSPLHF
TRBJ2-2	NA	NA	TRBV2	TGTGCCAGCAGTGAGCGGGCCGGGGAGCTGTTTTTT	CASSERAGELFF
TRBJ2-3	NA	NA	TRBV5-1	TGCGCCAGCAGCGAAAGACAGACAGATACGCAGTATTTT	CASSERQTDTQYF
TRBJ2-3	TRBD1	NA	TRBV4-1	TGCGCCAGCAGCCCAGGGACAGGGGTTTGGGATACGCAGTATTTT	CASSPGTGVWDTQYF
TRBJ2-1	TRBD2	once	TRBV7-6	TGTGCCAGCAGCTTAGCTAGCGGGGGGATCTACAATGAGCAGTTCTTC	CASSLASGGIYNEQFF
TRBJ2-7	NA	NA	TRBV7-9	TGTGCCAGCAGCTTCCCGGACAGGACTACCTACGAGCAGTACTTC	CASSFPDRTTYEQYF
TRBJ2-4	TRBD1	NA	TRBV7-9	TGTGCCAGCAGCAGAGGACAGGGATCCCCAAAAAACATTCAGTACTTC	CASSRGQGSPKNIQYF
TRBJ1-4	NA	NA	TRBV6-1	TGTGCCAGCAGTGAAAGGTCGTCGGGACAACCGCCCGAAAAACTGTTTTTT	CASSERSSGQPPEKLFF
TRBJ1-1	TRBD1	NA	TRBV5-1	TGCGCCAGCAGCTTAGCAGGGGGTAAAGGCACTGAAGCTTTCTTT	CASSLAGGKGTEAFF
TRBJ2-2	TRBD2	NA	TRBV11-3	TGTGCCAGCAGCTCGGGGGGGCCCGGGGAGCTGTTTTTT	CASSSGGPGELFF
TRBJ2-6	NA	NA	TRBV5-6	TGTGCCAGCAGCTTGGAGACAGAATTCTCTGGGGCCAACGTCCTGACTTTC	CASSLETEFSGANVLTF
TRBJ2-5	TRBD2	once	TRBV12-5	TGTGCTAGTGGTTTGGTACGAAGCGGGGGGGCCGTAGAGACCCAGTACTTC	CASGLVRSGGAVETQYF
TRBJ2-7	TRBD2	NA	TRBV7-3	TGTGCCAGCAGCTTATCCGCACTAGCGGGGGATCACTACGAGCAGTACTTC	CASSLSALAGDHYEQYF
TRBJ2-7	NA	once	TRBV28	TGTGCCAGCAGTTCCCCCGGGGAGTTTCGGGAGCAGTACTTC	CASSSPGEFREQYF
TRBJ1-4	NA	NA	TRBV21-1	TGTGCCAGCGGGAGGGACGCAGCGGGTAATGAAAAACTGTTTTTT	CASGRDAAGNEKLFF
TRBJ2-3	NA	NA	TRBV30	TGTGCCTGGAGACGGGGACTCACAGATACGCAGTATTTT	CAWRRGLTDTQYF
TRBJ1-1	NA	few	TRBV13	TGTGCCAGCACTTGGTCCGGGGTGAACACTGAAGCTTTCTTT	CASTWSGVNTEAFF
TRBJ2-6	NA	NA	TRBV29-1	TGCAGCGTTCGGATAACAGTTTCCGGGGCCAACGTCCTGACTTTC	CSVRITVSGANVLTF
TRBJ2-3	NA	NA	TRBV6-5	TGTGCCAGCAGTTATAGTTGGGGCTCCAGCACAGATACGCAGTATTTT	CASSYSWGSSTDTQYF
TRBJ2-2	NA	NA	TRBV4-3	TGCGCCAGCAGCCAAGAAGGAGGGAAGACCGGGGAGCTGTTTTTT	CASSQEGGKTGELFF
TRBJ2-3	NA	NA	TRBV9	TGTGCCAGCAGCTCAGTAACAGATACGCAGTATTTT	CASSSVTDTQYF
TRBJ1-4	NA	NA	TRBV28	TGTGCCAGCAGTACAATCGAAGGGTGGGGCGAAAAACTGTTTTTT	CASSTIEGWGEKLFF
TRBJ2-1	TRBD2	NA	TRBV27	TGTGCCAGCACCTCCCCCCTAGCGGGAGACAATGAGCAGTTCTTC	CASTSPLAGDNEQFF
TRBJ2-1	NA	NA	TRBV7-2	TGTGCCAGCAGCTTAGGGAAGACTACGCGTTTTTACAATGAGCAGTTCTTC	CASSLGKTTRFYNEQFF
TRBJ1-2	NA	NA	TRBV4-2	TGTGCCAGCTCGGAGGGGTCCAATGGCTACACCTTC	CASSEGSNGYTF
TRBJ1-2	NA	NA	TRBV7-9	TGTGCCAGCAGCTCCGCAGGGAGCGGGAACTATGGCTACACCTTC	CASSSAGSGNYGYTF
TRBJ2-7	NA	NA	TRBV7-8	TGTGCCAGCAGTCTCAATAAGGGGTACGAGCAGTACTTC	CASSLNKGYEQYF
TRBJ1-2	TRBD1	NA	TRBV27	TGTGCCAGCAGTGGTGACAGGGGATCTAACTATGGCTACACCTTC	CASSGDRGSNYGYTF
TRBJ1-1	NA	once	TRBV10-1	TGCGCCAGCAGGGACAGCATGAACACTGAAGCTTTCTTT	CASRDSMNTEAFF
TRBJ2-7	NA	once	TRBV19	TGTGCCAGTAGTATTTCCGGGACACCTACCTACGAGCAGTACTTC	CASSISGTPTYEQYF
TRBJ2-7	TRBD1	once	TRBV5-1	TGCGCCAGCAGCCCGGGACAGGGGAATTCCTACGAGCAGTACTTC	CASSPGQGNSYEQYF
TRBJ1-1	NA	NA	TRBV10-1	TGCGCCAGCAGTGAGGGGGCGCTCCCGAACACTGAAGCTTTCTTT	CASSEGALPNTEAFF
TRBJ2-7	NA	NA	TRBV28	TGTGCCAGCAGTTTACGGCTGAACTATGAGCAGTACTTC	CASSLRLNYEQYF
TRBJ2-3	TRBD2	NA	TRBV7-9	TGTGCCAGCAGCGGGAGGGTGACAGATACGCAGTATTTT	CASSGRVTDTQYF